The clone carrying this T cell receptor beta chain was counted between two and nine times. Its antigen remains unidentified. The CDR3 consists of 15 residues. The V end was cut by 0 bases, the J end by 1 base, with 9 bases between. The V gene's germline CDR1 is DFQATT and CDR2 SNEGSKA (reference sequence). The data originate from a study of read filtering for tumor transcriptome and immune sequencing. Across the study: The cohort had about 16 men and roughly 13 women aged about 47 to 80, mean around 63 years. Revised staging placed eight or nine patients in R-ISS I, around 15 in II, more than five in III. DNase treatment preceded whole-transcriptome library preparation.

Overall study findings and caveats: Approximately 80% of IR-seq clonotypes had one read, totaling approximately 3.3% of reads; RNA-seq: about 69% and 49%.

From roughly 400 ng of RNA, a library with molecular barcoded alpha/delta and beta/gamma adaptors was made. TCRdb used MiXCR to reprocess the reads, holding one entry per CDR3 protein. The table shows tens of thousands of distinct CDR3 sequences, with under 25% occurring only once. The sequenced sample consisted of a population of CD138-negative cells sorted from bone marrow. This chain uses TRBV20-1 with TRBJ2-2; D gene uncertain. The receptor comes from a donor aged 40 or older with multiple myeloma. CDR3 amino acids: CSARDTAVNTGELFF. The CDR3 DNA follows: TGCAGTGCTAGAGATACGGCTGTGAACACCGGGGAGCTGTTTTTT.